This passage covers 30 T cell receptor beta chains from one sample sequenced in a study of post-analysis software for immune sequencing data. Study-wide results and limits: Patients used about 5 TRBV segments, including TRBV5-6, TRBV5-1 and TRBV20-1, more often than controls.

The library was made from cDNA and included unique molecular identifiers. MiXCR was run by TCRdb on the PCR reads, yielding one entry per CDR3 protein. Found here are a few hundred thousand distinct CDR3 sequences, approximately 45% of them singletons; the top ten hold 12%. Their specific antigens are unknown. Sequencing was performed on blood. All receptors come from a girl between 5 and 17 years old with multiple sclerosis.

This chain links TRBV20-1 with TRBJ2-1, with D maybe TRBD1 (5 bases). The CDR3 length is 15 residues. Germline V lookup: CDR1 DFQATT, CDR2 SNEGSKA (reference sequence). The CDR3 region is CSPSATESSYNEQFF. In nucleotides, the CDR3 is TGCAGCCCCTCTGCGACAGAGAGCTCCTACAATGAGCAGTTCTTC.

There are a few counts of this clonotype. The chain has TRBV27 and TRBJ2-1, with 12 bases aligning to TRBD1. Losses at the gene ends were 9 bases for V and 8 bases for J; bases not matched to a gene: 11. The CDR3 length is 15 residues. The V gene's germline CDR1 is MNHEY and CDR2 SMNVEV (reference sequence). Written as DNA, the CDR3 is TGTGCCAGTTCCCGGGACAGGGGGCTTAGGTATGAGCAGTTCTTC. It is translated as CASSRDRGLRYEQFF.

V and J are TRBV5-1 and TRBJ2-3, with a tentative D call TRBD2 (6 bases). Trimming shortened V by 3 bases and J by 2 bases, and 16 bases separated the two germline ends. This CDR3 is built from 16 residues. Looked up from germline, CDR1 is SGHRS and CDR2 is YFSETQ. The CDR3, as DNA: TGCGCCAGCAGCTCGCGGGAAGGGTTAAACACAGATACGCAGTATTTT. It is translated as CASSSREGLNTDTQYF.

This chain uses TRBV7-3 with TRBJ2-2; TRBD1 might be the D (6 bases). This CDR3 contains 14 residues. CDR1 SGHTA and CDR2 FQGTGA come from the germline V gene. V was clipped by 5 bases and J by 7 bases, with 14 bases between them. CDR3 region: CASSPSNRVGELFF. The CDR3 DNA reads TGTGCCAGCAGCCCGAGCAACAGGGTCGGGGAGCTGTTTTTT.

This chain uses TRBV19 with TRBJ2-3, with D unresolved. Germline lookup yields CDR1 LNHDA and CDR2 SQIVND (reference sequence). There are 11 residues in the CDR3. Trimming removed 3 bases at V and 6 bases at J, with 4 bases between. CDR3 region: CASSIADTQYF. The CDR3, as DNA: TGTGCCAGTAGTATCGCCGATACGCAGTATTTT.

The V call is TRBV2, the J call TRBJ2-1; D may be TRBD2 (6 bases). CDR1 and CDR2 (germline): SNHLY, FYNNEI. This CDR3 region has 14 residues. The V gene lost 4 bases and the J gene lost 5 bases, with 12 bases spanning the gap. Written as DNA, the CDR3 is TGTGCCAGCAGTGCCCCTAGCGTAGACAATGAGCAGTTCTTC. Translation: CASSAPSVDNEQFF.

There are a few counts of this clonotype. The chain links TRBV3-1 to TRBJ1-2; D not resolved. Germline values: CDR1 LGHDT, CDR2 YNNKEL (reference sequence). Trimming took off 0 bases at V and 1 base at J, with 9 bases between the two ends. The CDR3 is made up of 15 amino acids. CDR3 loop: CASSQDRVRNYGYTF. As DNA, the CDR3 is TGTGCCAGCAGCCAAGATCGAGTGCGTAACTATGGCTACACCTTC.

This clonotype was picked up a small number of times. A much larger clone differs from this one at a single base, so this may be a read error. The chain links TRBV28 to TRBJ2-7; TRBD1 matches at 9 bases. The CDR3 has 16 amino acids. Germline-derived CDR1 and CDR2 are MDHEN and SYDVKM. CDR3 sequence reads: CASSTTWTGASYVQYF. The CDR3 DNA is TGTGCCAGCAGCACGACATGGACAGGGGCTTCCTACGTGCAGTACTTC.

A single count supports this clonotype. The V and J genes are TRBV5-1 and TRBJ2-7; possibly TRBD2 for D (6 bases). The length of the CDR3 is 15 residues. The V gene's germline CDR1 is SGHRS and CDR2 YFSETQ. V lost 4 bases and J lost 3, with 17 bases in between. For the CDR3, the DNA is TGCGCCAGCAGCCTAACTAGCCCGGACCGCTACGAGCAGTACTTC. Translating gives CASSLTSPDRYEQYF.

This chain uses TRBV12-3 or TRBV12-4 with TRBJ2-7; no firm D call. The CDR3 covers 13 residues. The V and J ends lost 11 bases and 5 bases respectively, with 19 bases between them. The CDR3 loop is CAVGRSSRDEQYF. In DNA form, the CDR3 reads TGTGCCGTTGGGCGGAGCAGCCGTGACGAGCAGTACTTC.

The J gene is TRBJ2-1, the V gene TRBV3-1; D uncertain. Germline CDR1 is LGHDT and CDR2 is YNNKEL (reference sequence). Between the trimmed V and J ends, which lost 0 bases and 5 bases, there was a span of 11 bases. The CDR3 length is 15 residues. The CDR3 protein is CASSQDSRTDNEQFF. CDR3 DNA: TGTGCCAGCAGCCAAGACTCTAGAACCGACAATGAGCAGTTCTTC.

The sample holds one count of this clonotype. CDR3 protein: CASSDRDRGPRSETQYF. The DNA for the CDR3 is TGTGCCAGCAGTGACCGGGACAGGGGCCCGAGGTCAGAGACCCAGTACTTC. The chain is built from TRBV25-1 and TRBJ2-5, with 10 positions matching TRBD1. The V segment lost 3 bases and the J segment 4 bases; nucleotides outside the gene matches: 11. This CDR3 has 17 amino acids. Germline V gives CDR1 MGHDK, CDR2 SYGVNS. Together with reference TRBV25-1 and TRBJ2-5, the CDR3 gives the full variable domain: EADIYQTPRYLVIGTGKKITLECSQTMGHDKMYWYQQDPGMELHLIHYSYGVNSTEKGDLSSESTVSRIRTEHFPLTLESARPSHTSQYLCASSDRDRGPRSETQYFGPGTRLLVL.

Worth noting for this clonotype: Since a much larger clone is just one base distant, this may be a read error. The rearrangement links TRBV3-1 to TRBJ2-5, with 8 bases lining up with TRBD2. Germline V gene lookup returns CDR1 LGHDT and CDR2 YNNKEL (reference sequence). Trimming cost V 3 bases and J 4 bases; bases outside gene matches: 7. There are 15 residues in the CDR3. In DNA, the CDR3 is TGTGCCAGCAGCCACGGTAGCGGGACGAGAGAGACCCAGTACTTC. The encoded protein is CASSHGSGTRETQYF.

The chain recombines TRBV4-2 with TRBJ2-3; the D is unclear. V was clipped by 0 bases and J by 4 bases, with 8 bases between them. The CDR3 is 14 amino acids. The V gene's germline CDR1 is LGHNA and CDR2 YNFKEQ. Here the CDR3 DNA reads TGTGCCAGCAGCCAAGATGAGTCCTCAGATACGCAGTATTTT. This gives the protein CASSQDESSDTQYF.

The chain employs TRBV7-2 and TRBJ2-1; D call uncertain. The germline V gene has CDR1 SGHTA and CDR2 FQGNSA. The CDR3 contains 17 residues. The V end was cut by 2 bases, the J end by 0 bases, with 14 bases between. CDR3 coding DNA: TGTGCCAGCAGCTTATCCAAGAATAGCCGCTCCTACAATGAGCAGTTCTTC. Encoded protein: CASSLSKNSRSYNEQFF.

This clonotype is a singleton in its sample. The chain carries TRBV5-1 and TRBJ2-7, with a weak D call TRBD2 (5 bases). V lost 5 bases to trimming and J lost 6 bases, with 18 bases between them. Germline V gene sequence: CDR1 SGHRS, CDR2 YFSETQ. The CDR3 is made up of 14 amino acids. This CDR3 is CASRRDLEGREQYF. CDR3 bases: TGCGCCAGCAGGAGAGACCTCGAGGGCCGCGAGCAGTACTTC. Full variable domain (remainder filled in from reference TRBV5-1 and TRBJ2-7): KAGVTQTPRYLIKTRGQQVTLSCSPISGHRSVSWYQQTPGQGLQFLFEYFSETQRNKGNFPGRFSGRQFSNSRSEMNVSTLELGDSALYLCASRRDLEGREQYFGPGTRLTVT.

This clonotype was seen only a few times. This chain links TRBV6-6 with TRBJ2-4; 10 bases agree with TRBD1. V gave up 4 bases and J gave up 0 bases; unmatched junction bases: 0. The CDR3 runs to 15 residues. Germline V gene lookup returns CDR1 MNHNY and CDR2 SVGAGI (reference sequence). For the CDR3, the DNA is TGTGCCAGCAGTTGGGACAGGGGAGCCAAAAACATTCAGTACTTC. Its translation: CASSWDRGAKNIQYF.

V gene TRBV6-5 combines with J gene TRBJ2-1, with D tentatively TRBD1 or TRBD2 (6 bases each). Trimming left V 0 bases short and J 3 bases short, with 15 bases between. This CDR3 is 17 amino acids long. The germline V gene has CDR1 MNHEY and CDR2 SVGAGI. DNA of the CDR3: TGTGCCAGCAGTTACTCGAGGCAGGCGGGACACTACAATGAGCAGTTCTTC. Its translation: CASSYSRQAGHYNEQFF.

About this clonotype: The junction departs from germline at one end; a sequencing error may be responsible. The chain has TRBV12-3 or TRBV12-4 and TRBJ2-3, with 8 bases aligning to TRBD2. There are 12 residues in the CDR3. CDR3 DNA: TGTGCCGGCAGTCGCGGGGGGAGTACGCAGTATTTT. Residues: CAGSRGGSTQYF.

The chain employs TRBV20-1 and TRBJ2-3; 10 bases match TRBD2. From germline, CDR1 is DFQATT and CDR2 SNEGSKA (reference sequence). The CDR3 loop spans 15 amino acids. With 2 bases clipped from V and 5 bases from J, the junction kept 7 bases outside the gene matches. This chain's CDR3 is CSARLASGSVDTQYF. For the CDR3, the DNA is TGCAGTGCTAGATTGGCTAGCGGGAGCGTAGATACGCAGTATTTT.

J is TRBJ1-5 and V is TRBV13; unclear D gene. The CDR3 has 15 amino acids. The V gene's germline CDR1 is PRHDT and CDR2 FYEKMQ (reference sequence). V was pared by 0 bases and J by 11 bases, with 17 bases between. This CDR3 is CASSLGGTAPESQHF. CDR3 bases: TGTGCCAGCAGCTTAGGCGGCACCGCGCCAGAATCCCAGCATTTT. The full variable domain, rest sourced from reference TRBV13 and TRBJ1-5, is AAGVIQSPRHLIKEKRETATLKCYPIPRHDTVYWYQQGPGQDPQFLISFYEKMQSDKGSIPDRFSAQQFSDYHSELNMSSLELGDSALYFCASSLGGTAPESQHFGDGTRLSIL.

V and J are TRBV4-2 and TRBJ1-2, with D possibly TRBD1 on 5 matching bases. Germline assignment: CDR1 LGHNA and CDR2 YNFKEQ. CDR3 length: 15 amino acids. The V and J ends lost 4 bases and 1 base respectively, with 13 bases between them. The CDR3 spells CASSPQKGFNYGYTF. CDR3 coding DNA: TGTGCCAGCAGCCCGCAGAAGGGGTTTAACTATGGCTACACCTTC.

This clonotype was observed once. The chain carries TRBV6-5 and TRBJ1-5, with no clear D. CDR1 is MNHEY and CDR2 is SVGAGI in the germline V gene. The length of the CDR3 is 13 residues. V lost 4 bases, J lost 9 bases, and 13 bases lay in between. CDR3 protein: CASSFKGWGPQHF. The CDR3 DNA is TGTGCCAGCAGTTTTAAGGGCTGGGGGCCCCAGCATTTT.

The chain links TRBV7-8 to TRBJ2-2; D perhaps matches TRBD2 (6 bases). Germline assignment: CDR1 SGHVS and CDR2 FQNEAQ. This CDR3 has 14 amino acids. Here the CDR3 DNA reads TGTACCACCGTGCCCGGGAGACTTACCGGGGAGCTGTTTTTT. Its translation is CTTVPGRLTGELFF.

The chain couples TRBV19 to TRBJ2-1, with 10 nucleotides matching TRBD1. The CDR3 totals 15 residues. The germline gives CDR1 LNHDA, CDR2 SQIVND (reference sequence). The junction had 3 bases not matched to a gene; V was cut back by 4 bases and J by 3 bases. The DNA for the CDR3 is TGTGCCAGTAGTAGGACAGGGGGACTCTACAATGAGCAGTTCTTC. Its translation: CASSRTGGLYNEQFF.

This clonotype was seen once. V gene TRBV24-1 combines with J gene TRBJ1-2; 7 bases map to TRBD1. After removal of 5 bases from V and 4 bases from J, the junction contained 9 bases not matched to a gene. Germline CDR1 is KGHDR and CDR2 is SFDVKD. The CDR3 covers 15 residues. CDR3 residues: CATSAPTGDGYGYTF. CDR3 coding DNA: TGTGCCACCAGTGCCCCAACAGGGGATGGCTATGGCTACACCTTC.

This clonotype has a handful of counts. CDR3 amino acids: CASRDRGGRTEAFF. Here the CDR3 DNA reads TGTGCCAGCAGAGACAGGGGCGGAAGAACTGAAGCTTTCTTT. This chain joins TRBV12-3 or TRBV12-4 and TRBJ1-1, with 8 positions matching TRBD1. The CDR3 runs 14 residues. V lost 6 bases, J lost 5 bases, and 8 bases stayed unmatched.

J is TRBJ2-7 and V is TRBV3-1, with 11 bases that match TRBD2. Germline CDR1 is LGHDT and CDR2 is YNNKEL (reference sequence). The CDR3 length is 15 residues. Trimming at V came to 3 bases and at J to 3 bases, leaving 4 bases not matched to a gene. This chain's CDR3 is CASSHLSGRVYEQYF. CDR3 in DNA: TGTGCCAGCAGCCATCTTAGCGGGAGGGTCTACGAGCAGTACTTC.

The chain employs TRBV2 and TRBJ1-5; D ambiguous. V was pared by 0 bases and J by 0 bases, with 9 bases between. There are 16 residues in the CDR3. The germline CDR1 and CDR2 sequences are SNHLY and FYNNEI. The CDR3 DNA reads TGTGCCAGCAGTGAAGCGCGGCCGCATAGCAATCAGCCCCAGCATTTT. This gives the protein CASSEARPHSNQPQHF. The entire variable domain, with the rest obtained from reference TRBV2 and TRBJ1-5, is as follows: EPEVTQTPSHQVTQMGQEVILRCVPISNHLYFYWYRQILGQKVEFLVSFYNNEISEKSEIFDDQFSVERPDGSNFTLKIRSTKLEDSAMYFCASSEARPHSNQPQHFGDGTRLSIL.

This sequence joins TRBV4-2 and TRBJ2-7; D gene ambiguous. The V gene lost 10 bases and the J gene lost 0 bases, with 10 bases spanning the gap. Germline assignment: CDR1 LGHNA and CDR2 YNFKEQ. The CDR3 contains 12 residues. The CDR3 DNA reads TGTGCCACCTCGGCGACCTCCTACGAGCAGTACTTC. Translating it yields CATSATSYEQYF.